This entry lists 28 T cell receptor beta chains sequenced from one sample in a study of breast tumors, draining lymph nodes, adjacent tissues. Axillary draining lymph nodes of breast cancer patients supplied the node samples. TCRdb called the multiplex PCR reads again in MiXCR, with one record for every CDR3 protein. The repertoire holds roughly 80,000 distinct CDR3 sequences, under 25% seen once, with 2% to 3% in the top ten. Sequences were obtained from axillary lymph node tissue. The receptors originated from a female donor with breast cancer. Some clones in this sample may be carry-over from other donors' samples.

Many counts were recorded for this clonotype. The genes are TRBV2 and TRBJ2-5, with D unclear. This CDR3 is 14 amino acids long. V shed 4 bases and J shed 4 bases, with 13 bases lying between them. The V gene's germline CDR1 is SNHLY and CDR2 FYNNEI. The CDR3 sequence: CASSASDRVETQYF. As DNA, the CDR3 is TGTGCCAGCAGTGCAAGTGATCGGGTAGAGACCCAGTACTTC.

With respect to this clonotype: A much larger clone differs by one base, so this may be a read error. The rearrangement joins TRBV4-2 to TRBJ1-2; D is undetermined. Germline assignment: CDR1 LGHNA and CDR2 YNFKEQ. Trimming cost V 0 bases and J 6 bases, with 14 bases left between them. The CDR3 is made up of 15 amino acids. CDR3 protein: CASSQETAAGDGYTF. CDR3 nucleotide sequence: TGTGCCAGCAGCCAAGAAACGGCAGCCGGGGATGGCTACACCTTC.

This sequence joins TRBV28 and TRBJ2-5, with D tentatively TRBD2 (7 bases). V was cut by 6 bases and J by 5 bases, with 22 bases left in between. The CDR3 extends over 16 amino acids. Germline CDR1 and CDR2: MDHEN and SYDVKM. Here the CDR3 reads CASSQEAGEGRETQYF. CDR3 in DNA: TGTGCCAGCAGCCAAGAGGCAGGGGAGGGTCGGGAGACCCAGTACTTC.

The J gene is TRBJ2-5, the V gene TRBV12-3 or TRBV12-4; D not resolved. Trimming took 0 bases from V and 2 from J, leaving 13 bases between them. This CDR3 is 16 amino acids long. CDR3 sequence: CASSLAGWGRQETQYF. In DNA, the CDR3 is TGTGCCAGCAGTTTAGCGGGATGGGGTAGACAAGAGACCCAGTACTTC.

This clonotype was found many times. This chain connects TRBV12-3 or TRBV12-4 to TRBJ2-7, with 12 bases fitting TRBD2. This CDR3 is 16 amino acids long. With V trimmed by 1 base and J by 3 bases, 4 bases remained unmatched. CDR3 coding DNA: TGTGCCAGCAGTTTAGGGACTAGCGGGATACACTACGAGCAGTACTTC. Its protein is CASSLGTSGIHYEQYF.

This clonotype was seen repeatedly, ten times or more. The CDR3 loop is CASSLVGRNSPLHF. DNA for the CDR3: TGTGCCAGCAGCTTGGTGGGGAGGAATTCACCCCTCCACTTT. The chain links TRBV5-6 to TRBJ1-6; the D is unclear. This CDR3 has 14 amino acids. Trimming took off 0 bases at V and 7 bases at J, with 8 bases between the two ends. Per germline, CDR1 SGHDT and CDR2 YYEEEE.

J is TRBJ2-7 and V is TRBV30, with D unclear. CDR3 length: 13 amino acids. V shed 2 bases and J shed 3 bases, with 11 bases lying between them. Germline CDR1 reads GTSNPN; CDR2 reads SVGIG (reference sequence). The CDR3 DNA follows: TGTGCCTGGAGTCCCCTTAAGGTCTACGAGCAGTACTTC. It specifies CAWSPLKVYEQYF.

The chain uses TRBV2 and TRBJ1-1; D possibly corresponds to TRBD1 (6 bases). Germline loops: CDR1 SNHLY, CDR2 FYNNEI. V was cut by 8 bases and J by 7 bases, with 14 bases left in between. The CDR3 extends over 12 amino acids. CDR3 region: CASGTPEGEAFF. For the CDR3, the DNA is TGTGCCAGCGGGACACCCGAGGGTGAAGCTTTCTTT.

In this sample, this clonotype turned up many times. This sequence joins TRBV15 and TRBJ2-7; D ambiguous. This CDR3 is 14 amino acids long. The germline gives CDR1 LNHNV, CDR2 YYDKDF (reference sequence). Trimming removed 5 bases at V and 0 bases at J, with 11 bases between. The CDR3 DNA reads TGTGCCACCAGCGGTGAGATAGGCTCCTACGAGCAGTACTTC. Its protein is CATSGEIGSYEQYF.

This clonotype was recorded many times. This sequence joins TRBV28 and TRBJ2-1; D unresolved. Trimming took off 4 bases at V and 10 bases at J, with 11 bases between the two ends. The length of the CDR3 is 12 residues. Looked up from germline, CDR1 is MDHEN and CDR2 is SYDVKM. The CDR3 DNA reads TGTGCCAGCAGTTCCAGCTTGGAAGAGCAGTTCTTC. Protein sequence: CASSSSLEEQFF.

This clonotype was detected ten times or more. The CDR3 is CASSLVVQRTTGELFF. The CDR3 nucleotides are TGCGCCAGCAGCTTGGTCGTGCAGAGAACAACCGGGGAGCTGTTTTTT. This chain links TRBV5-1 with TRBJ2-2; D is uncertain. Germline V lookup: CDR1 SGHRS, CDR2 YFSETQ. V gave up 0 bases and J gave up 5 bases, with 14 bases separating them. The CDR3 loop spans 16 amino acids.

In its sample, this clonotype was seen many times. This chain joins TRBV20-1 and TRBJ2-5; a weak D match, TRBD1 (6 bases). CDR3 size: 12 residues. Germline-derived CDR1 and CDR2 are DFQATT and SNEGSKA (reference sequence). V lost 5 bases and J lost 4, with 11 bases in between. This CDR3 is CSAYRGGETQYF. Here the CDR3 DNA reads TGCAGTGCTTACCGAGGGGGAGAGACCCAGTACTTC.

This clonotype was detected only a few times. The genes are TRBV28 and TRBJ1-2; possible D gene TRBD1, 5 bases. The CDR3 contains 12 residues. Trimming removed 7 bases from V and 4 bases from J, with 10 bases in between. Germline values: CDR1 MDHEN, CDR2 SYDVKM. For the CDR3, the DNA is TGTGCCAGCAAAGATCAGGGCTATGGCTACACCTTC. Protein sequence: CASKDQGYGYTF.

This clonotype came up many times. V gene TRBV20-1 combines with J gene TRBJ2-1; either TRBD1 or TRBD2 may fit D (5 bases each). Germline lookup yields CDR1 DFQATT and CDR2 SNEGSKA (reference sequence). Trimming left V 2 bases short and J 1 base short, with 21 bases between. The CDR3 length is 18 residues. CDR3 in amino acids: CSARQGRRGRLSYNEQFF. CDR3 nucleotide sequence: TGCAGTGCTAGACAGGGACGGCGCGGCCGACTTTCCTACAATGAGCAGTTCTTC.

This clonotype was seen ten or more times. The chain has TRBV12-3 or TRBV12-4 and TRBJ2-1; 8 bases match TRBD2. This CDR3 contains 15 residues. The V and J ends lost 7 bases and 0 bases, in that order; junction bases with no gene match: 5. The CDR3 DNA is TGTGCCAGCACCAAACTAGCGGTCTCCTACAATGAGCAGTTCTTC. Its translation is CASTKLAVSYNEQFF.

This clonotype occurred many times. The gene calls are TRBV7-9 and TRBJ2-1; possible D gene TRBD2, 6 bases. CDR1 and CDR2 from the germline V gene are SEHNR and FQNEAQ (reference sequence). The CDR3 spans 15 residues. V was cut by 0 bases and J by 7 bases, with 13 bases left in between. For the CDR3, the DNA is TGTGCCAGCAGCTTAGCGGGGAGTAGCGGAAATGAGCAGTTCTTC. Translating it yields CASSLAGSSGNEQFF.

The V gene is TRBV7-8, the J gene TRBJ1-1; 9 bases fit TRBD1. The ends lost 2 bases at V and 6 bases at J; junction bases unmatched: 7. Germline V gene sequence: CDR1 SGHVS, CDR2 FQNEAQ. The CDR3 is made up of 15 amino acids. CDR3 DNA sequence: TGTGCCAGCAGCTTAATAGGACAGGGGTGGTCTGAAGCTTTCTTT. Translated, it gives CASSLIGQGWSEAFF. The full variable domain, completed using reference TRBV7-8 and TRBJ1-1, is GAGVSQSPRYKVAKRGQDVALRCDPISGHVSLFWYQQALGQGPEFLTYFQNEAQLDKSGLPSDRFFAERPEGSVSTLKIQRTQQEDSAVYLCASSLIGQGWSEAFFGQGTRLTVV.

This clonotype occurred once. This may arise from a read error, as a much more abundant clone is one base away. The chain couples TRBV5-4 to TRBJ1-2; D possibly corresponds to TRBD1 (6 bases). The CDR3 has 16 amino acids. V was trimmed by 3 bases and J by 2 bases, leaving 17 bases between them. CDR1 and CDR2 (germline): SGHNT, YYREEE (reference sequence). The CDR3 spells CASSSGGPDRNYGYTF. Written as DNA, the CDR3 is TGTGCCAGCAGCTCGGGGGGGCCTGACCGGAACTATGGCTACACCTTC.

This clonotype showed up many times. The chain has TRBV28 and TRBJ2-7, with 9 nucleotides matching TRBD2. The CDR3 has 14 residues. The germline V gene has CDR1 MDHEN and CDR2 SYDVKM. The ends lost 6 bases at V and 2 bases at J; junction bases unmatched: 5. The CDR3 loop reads CASRPAGGTYEQYF. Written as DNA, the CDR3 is TGTGCCAGCAGACCAGCGGGAGGTACCTACGAGCAGTACTTC.

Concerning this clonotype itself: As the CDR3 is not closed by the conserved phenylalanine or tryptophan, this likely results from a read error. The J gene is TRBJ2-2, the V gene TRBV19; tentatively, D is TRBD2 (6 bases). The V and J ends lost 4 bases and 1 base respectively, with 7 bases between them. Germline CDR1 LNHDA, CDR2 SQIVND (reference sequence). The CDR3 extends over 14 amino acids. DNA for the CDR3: TGTGCCAGTAGTACGGGACTGAACACCGGGGAGCTGTTTCTT. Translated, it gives CASSTGLNTGELFL.

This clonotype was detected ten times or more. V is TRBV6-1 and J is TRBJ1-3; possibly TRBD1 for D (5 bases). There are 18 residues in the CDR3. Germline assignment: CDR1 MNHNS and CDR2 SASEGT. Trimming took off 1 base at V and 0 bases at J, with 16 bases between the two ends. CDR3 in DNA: TGTGCCAGCAGTGAAGGGGTTGGGGGATCGAGCTCTGGAAACACCATATATTTT. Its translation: CASSEGVGGSSSGNTIYF.

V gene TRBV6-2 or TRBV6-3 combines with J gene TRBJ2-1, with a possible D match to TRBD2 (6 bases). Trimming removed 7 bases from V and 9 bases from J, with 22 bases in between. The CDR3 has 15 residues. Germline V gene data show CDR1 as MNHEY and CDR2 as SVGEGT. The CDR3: CASKPGLNYNSEQFF. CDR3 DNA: TGTGCCAGCAAACCGGGACTGAATTATAACAGTGAGCAGTTCTTC.

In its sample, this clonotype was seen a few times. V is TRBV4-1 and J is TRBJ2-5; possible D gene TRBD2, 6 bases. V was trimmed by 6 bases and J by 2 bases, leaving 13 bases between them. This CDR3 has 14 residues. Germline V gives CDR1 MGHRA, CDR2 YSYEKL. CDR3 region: CASSLAGLQETQYF. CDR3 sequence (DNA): TGCGCCAGCAGTCTGGCGGGGCTGCAAGAGACCCAGTACTTC.

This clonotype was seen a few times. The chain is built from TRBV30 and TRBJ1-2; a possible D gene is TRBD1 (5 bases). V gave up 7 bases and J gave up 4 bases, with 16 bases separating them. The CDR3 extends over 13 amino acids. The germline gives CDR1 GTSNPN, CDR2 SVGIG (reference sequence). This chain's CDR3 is CAYHRGMGYGYTF. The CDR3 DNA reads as TGTGCCTATCACCGGGGCATGGGCTATGGCTACACCTTC.

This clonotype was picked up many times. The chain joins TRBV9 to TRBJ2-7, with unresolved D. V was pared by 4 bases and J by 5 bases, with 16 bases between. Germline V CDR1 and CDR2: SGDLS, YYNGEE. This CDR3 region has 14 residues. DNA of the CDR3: TGTGCCAGCAGCCCCGTGTCTACATGGGACGAGCAGTACTTC. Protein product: CASSPVSTWDEQYF.

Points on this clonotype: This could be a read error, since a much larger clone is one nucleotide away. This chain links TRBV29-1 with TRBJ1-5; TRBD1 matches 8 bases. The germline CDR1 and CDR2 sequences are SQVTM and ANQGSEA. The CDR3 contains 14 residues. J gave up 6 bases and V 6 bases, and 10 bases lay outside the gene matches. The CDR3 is CSVSGQGWGQPQHF. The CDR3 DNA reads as TGCAGCGTATCAGGACAGGGTTGGGGTCAGCCCCAGCATTTT.

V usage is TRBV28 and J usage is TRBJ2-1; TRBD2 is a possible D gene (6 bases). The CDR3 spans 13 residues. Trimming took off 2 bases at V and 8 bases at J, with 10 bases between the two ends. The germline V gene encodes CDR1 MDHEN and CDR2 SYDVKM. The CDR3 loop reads CASSLGRRDEQFF. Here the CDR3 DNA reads TGTGCCAGCAGTTTAGGTCGGAGGGATGAGCAGTTCTTC.

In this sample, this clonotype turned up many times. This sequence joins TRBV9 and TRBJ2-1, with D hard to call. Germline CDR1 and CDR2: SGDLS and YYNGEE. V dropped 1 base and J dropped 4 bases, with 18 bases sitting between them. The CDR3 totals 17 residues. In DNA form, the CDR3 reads TGTGCCAGCAGCGTACTGAACTTGAGGTGTCGATACAATGAGCAGTTCTTC. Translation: CASSVLNLRCRYNEQFF.